This T cell receptor beta chain was observed in a study of radiotherapy plus CTLA-4 blockade in lung cancer. Across the whole study: Among patients, over 15% showed objective responses, and roughly 31% had disease control. Points from the study as a whole: Reported findings show early blood T cell clone dynamics, with interferon-beta, best predicted response. In blood, tumor-derived TCR clones expanded after radiotherapy plus ipilimumab.

Produced via immunoSEQ multiplex PCR; TCRdb's table is partial and in-frame only. The table has some 73,000 clones, roughly four fifths seen once; the top ten hold around 10%. As concerns this clone: Its antigen is currently unknown.

Deletions cut 0 bases from V and 7 bases from J, with 10 bases between. CDR1 and CDR2 from the germline V gene are SGHRS and YFSETQ. The CDR3 is made up of 13 amino acids. This clonotype was sampled from a human donor with non-small cell lung cancer whose response to radiotherapy plus ipilimumab could not be evaluated. The starting material was peripheral blood, obtained from a patient treated with radiotherapy plus ipilimumab. The V call is TRBV5-1, the J call TRBJ1-1; D is undetermined. The CDR3 here is CASSLVDSREAFF. In DNA, the CDR3 is TGCGCCAGCAGCTTGGTTGATTCGCGTGAAGCTTTCTTT.